This T cell receptor beta chain was sequenced in a study of CD8 T cells in ankylosing spondylitis. Preparation of TCR beta libraries was done by quantitative 5'-RACE with molecular barcodes. TCRdb passed the 5' RACE reads through MiXCR, listing each CDR3 protein once. Among roughly 490,000 distinct CDR3 sequences listed, approximately 5.3% were seen once. Trimming pared 1 base from V and 6 bases from J, leaving 13 bases between. This CDR3 has 15 residues. Germline assignment: CDR1 SEHNR and CDR2 FQNEAQ (reference sequence). This clonotype was counted ten times or more. Its antigen is still unknown. General study points: In ankylosing spondylitis patients, matched synovial fluid reportedly showed significant enrichment of disease-linked clones. Disease-associated clones were CD8+ and fairly uncommon in peripheral blood. What appeared characteristic of ankylosing spondylitis blood was a TCR beta motif of eight highly homologous variants.

The genes are TRBV7-9 and TRBJ2-1; no definite D call. This sequence originates from a male donor with ankylosing spondylitis. The sequencing sample was made of blood, either unsorted or a sorted T cell fraction (not recorded which). DNA for the CDR3: TGTGCCAGCAGCTTAGTGTTGCCCCCAAGCAATGAGCAGTTCTTC. It specifies CASSLVLPPSNEQFF.